This TCR beta chain derives from a study of early T cells in non-severe SARS-CoV-2 infection (dated by TCRdb to the early 2020s). Context from the whole study: Bulk RNA from unsorted whole blood was used for TCR sequencing, so alpha and beta chains could not be paired.

The protocol used for the library was 5' RACE. Sequenced using a NextSeq 500. Unique molecular identifiers were attached to individual cDNA molecules in the TCR library protocol so that sequencing error and PCR bias could be corrected. Both TCR alpha and beta chains were sequenced, and tight co-correlation was observed between alpha and beta sequence abundances in each sample. From the authors' description of their analysis: Decombinator V4 was used to perform V gene, J gene and CDR3 annotation of TCR sequences. Expanded TCRs were defined as changing significantly between any two time points under a Poisson model with p below 0.0001. Abundances of TCRs were expressed as counts per million after normalisation to the total number of TCRs sequenced in each sample. MAIT TCRs were defined by TRAV1-2 paired with TRAJ12, TRAJ20 or TRAJ33, and iNKT TCRs by TRAV10 paired with TRAJ18. VDJdb, accessed 1 November 2021, was searched for CMV, EBV and SARS-CoV-2 annotated TCRs, with TCRs annotated for multiple antigens excluded. Starting from the raw public reads, TCRdb applied fastp trimming at Q25, assembled clones with MiXCR and retained in-frame beta chains. CDR3 protein sequences are deduplicated, and each keeps its most common genes and DNA. The V and J calls and clone size come from TCRdb's table, not from the authors' own analysis. This sample lists about 28,000 distinct CDR3 sequences; roughly 4.6% were detected once. The ten largest clones capture approximately 5.3% of the sample.

V loses 3 bases, J loses 0 bases, and the germline ends lie 12 bases apart. Including cysteine and phenylalanine, the CDR3 has 15 amino acids. The CDR3 DNA has 45 bases and is translated from base 1. The study was a case-control design nested within a healthcare worker cohort in London, UK, with weekly nasopharyngeal swab PCR tests and blood sampling. Healthcare workers were recruited during the week of the UK lockdown, between 23 and 31 March 2020, and followed weekly for up to roughly 15 weeks. This clonotype was picked up many times. It has no known antigen specificity. Base qualities are not at hand, and no much larger clone is one base apart. Overall results and qualifications from the work: VDJdb matching was skewed toward anti-spike CD8 responses, so virus-specific expansions were likely underestimated and private and CD4 specificities were missed.

This receptor chain uses TRBV12-3 or TRBV12-4 and TRBJ2-7, with the D gene possibly TRBD1 or TRBD2, each one fitting 5 bases. The sequence was collected from an adult who was a healthcare worker with PCR-confirmed SARS-CoV-2 infection or an uninfected control (not recorded which). The source material was whole blood, sampled at baseline. The DNA sequence is TGTGCCAGCAGTTTTGAGGGGTTGGGCTCCTACGAGCAGTACTTC. This yields the protein CASSFEGLGSYEQYF.